Detailed here is one T cell receptor beta chain. This entry belongs to a study of T cell repertoires in ileal Crohn's disease. Profiling relied on immunoSEQ multiplex PCR, and the TCRdb table lists in-frame clones only, not all of them. The sample holds about 4,000 clones, over 65% seen once. Germline-derived CDR1 and CDR2 are MNHEY and SVGAGI. Trimming pared 0 bases from V and 3 bases from J, leaving 11 bases between. This CDR3 has 15 amino acids. The TCR sequence derives from an adult with Crohn's disease. This sequence joins TRBV6-5 and TRBJ1-1; TRBD1 is a possible D gene (5 bases). Sequencing input: ileal tissue. This CDR3 is CASSYSGGVYTEAFF. The CDR3 nucleotides are TGTGCCAGCAGTTACTCGGGGGGAGTGTACACTGAAGCTTTCTTT.